The clone carrying this T cell receptor (beta chain) was detected only a few times. Its specificity is not known. The source of the sample is a study of T-cell memory formation after mild COVID-19. Across the whole study: The study found TCR clusters largely donor specific. Whole-study findings and limits: Memory cells collected pre-infection included some clones that later responded, suggesting cross-reactive memory joined.

This CDR3 region has 14 residues. Trimming shortened V by 0 bases and J by 5 bases, and 7 bases separated the two germline ends. From germline, CDR1 is LGHNA and CDR2 YSLEER. Each CDR3 protein is one row after TCRdb ran MiXCR on the 5' RACE reads. The sample records about 400,000 distinct CDR3 sequences, roughly 18% being singletons. The specimen sequenced was PBMCs or a T cell subset sorted from them (not recorded which). The TCR comes from a man between 18 and 35 years old who had mild COVID-19 (a few samples of this study predate the infection). Cell type and time point are not known. This chain uses TRBV4-3 with TRBJ2-2; D not certain. CDR3 region: CASSQDRRTGELFF. As DNA, the CDR3 is TGCGCCAGCAGCCAAGATAGAAGAACCGGGGAGCTGTTTTTT.